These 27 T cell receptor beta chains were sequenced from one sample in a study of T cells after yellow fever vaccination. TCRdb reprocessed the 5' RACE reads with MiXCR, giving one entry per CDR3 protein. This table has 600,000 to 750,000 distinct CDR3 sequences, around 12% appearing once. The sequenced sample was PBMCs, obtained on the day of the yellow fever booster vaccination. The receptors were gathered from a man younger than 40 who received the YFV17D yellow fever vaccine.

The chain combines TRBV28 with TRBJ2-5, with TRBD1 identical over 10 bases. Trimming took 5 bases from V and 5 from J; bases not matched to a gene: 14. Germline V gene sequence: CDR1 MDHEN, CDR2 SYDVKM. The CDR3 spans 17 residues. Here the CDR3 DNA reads TGTGCCAGCAGTAACTCGGACAGGGGGTCGTCATGGGAGACCCAGTACTTC. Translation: CASSNSDRGSSWETQYF.

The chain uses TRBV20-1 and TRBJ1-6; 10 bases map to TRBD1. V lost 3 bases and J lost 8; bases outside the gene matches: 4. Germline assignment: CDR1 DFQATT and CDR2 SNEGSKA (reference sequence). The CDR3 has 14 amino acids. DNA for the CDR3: TGCAGTGCTAGCAAGGGGACAGGGGATTCACCCCTCCACTTT. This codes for CSASKGTGDSPLHF.

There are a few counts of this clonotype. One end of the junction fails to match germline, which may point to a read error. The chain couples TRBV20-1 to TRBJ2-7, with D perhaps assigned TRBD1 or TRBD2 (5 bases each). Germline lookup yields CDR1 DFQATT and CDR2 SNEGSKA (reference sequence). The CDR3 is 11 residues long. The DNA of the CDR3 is TGCAGTGAAGGGGACGCCTACGTGCAGTACTTC. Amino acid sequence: CSEGDAYVQYF.

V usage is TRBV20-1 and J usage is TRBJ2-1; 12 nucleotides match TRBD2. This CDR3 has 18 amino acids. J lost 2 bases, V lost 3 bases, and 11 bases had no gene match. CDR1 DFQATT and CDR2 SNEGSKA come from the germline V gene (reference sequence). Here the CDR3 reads CSARLGLAGGRTYNEQFF. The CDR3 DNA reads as TGCAGTGCTAGGCTTGGTCTAGCGGGAGGGAGGACCTACAATGAGCAGTTCTTC.

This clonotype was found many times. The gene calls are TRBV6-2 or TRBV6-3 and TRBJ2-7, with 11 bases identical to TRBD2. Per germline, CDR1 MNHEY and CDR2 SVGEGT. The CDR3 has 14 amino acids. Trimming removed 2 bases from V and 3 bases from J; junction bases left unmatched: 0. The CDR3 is CASSYGTSGYEQYF. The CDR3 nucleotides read TGTGCCAGCAGTTACGGGACTAGCGGCTACGAGCAGTACTTC.

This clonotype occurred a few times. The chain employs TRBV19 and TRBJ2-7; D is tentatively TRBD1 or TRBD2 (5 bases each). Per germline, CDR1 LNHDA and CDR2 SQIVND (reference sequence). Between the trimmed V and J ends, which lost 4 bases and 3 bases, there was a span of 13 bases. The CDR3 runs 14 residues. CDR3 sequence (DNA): TGTGCCAGTAGTACCGGGACCGGTCGCTACGAGCAGTACTTC. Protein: CASSTGTGRYEQYF.

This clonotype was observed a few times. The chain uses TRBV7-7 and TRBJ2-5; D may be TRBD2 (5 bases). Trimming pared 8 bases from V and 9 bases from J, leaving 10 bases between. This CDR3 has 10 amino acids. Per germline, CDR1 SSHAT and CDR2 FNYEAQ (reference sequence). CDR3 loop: CASGPGAQYF. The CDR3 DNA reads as TGTGCCAGCGGCCCCGGGGCCCAGTACTTC.

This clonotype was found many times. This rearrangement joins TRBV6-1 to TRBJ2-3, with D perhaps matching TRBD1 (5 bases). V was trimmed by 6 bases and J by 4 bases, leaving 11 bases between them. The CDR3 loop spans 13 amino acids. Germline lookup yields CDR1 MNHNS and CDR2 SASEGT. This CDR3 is CASRRIGADTQYF. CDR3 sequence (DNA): TGTGCCAGCAGGCGTATAGGGGCAGATACGCAGTATTTT.

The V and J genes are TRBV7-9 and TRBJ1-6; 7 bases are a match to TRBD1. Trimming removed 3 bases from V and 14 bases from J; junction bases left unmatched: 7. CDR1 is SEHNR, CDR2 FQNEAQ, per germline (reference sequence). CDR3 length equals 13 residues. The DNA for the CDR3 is TGTGCCAGCAGCTTCGACGGACAGGTGACCCTCCACTTT. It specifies CASSFDGQVTLHF.

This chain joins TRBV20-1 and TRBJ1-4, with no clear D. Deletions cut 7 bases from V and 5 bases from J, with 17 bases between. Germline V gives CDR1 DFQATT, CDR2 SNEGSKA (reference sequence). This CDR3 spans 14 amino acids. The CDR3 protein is CSGTPQPANEKLFF. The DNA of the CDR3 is TGCAGTGGAACCCCACAGCCGGCCAATGAAAAACTGTTTTTT.

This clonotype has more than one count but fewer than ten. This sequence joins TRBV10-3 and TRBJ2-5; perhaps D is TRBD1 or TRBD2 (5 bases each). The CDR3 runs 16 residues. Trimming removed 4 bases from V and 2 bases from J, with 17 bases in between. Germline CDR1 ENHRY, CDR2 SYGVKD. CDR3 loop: CAISGKPGRRQETQYF. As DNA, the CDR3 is TGTGCCATCAGTGGAAAACCGGGACGGCGGCAAGAGACCCAGTACTTC.

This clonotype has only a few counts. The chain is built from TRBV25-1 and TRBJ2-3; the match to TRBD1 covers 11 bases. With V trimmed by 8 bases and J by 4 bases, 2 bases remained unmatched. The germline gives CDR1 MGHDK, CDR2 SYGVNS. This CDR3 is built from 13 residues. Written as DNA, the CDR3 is TGTGCCAGCGGGACAGGGGGAGCAGATACGCAGTATTTT. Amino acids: CASGTGGADTQYF.

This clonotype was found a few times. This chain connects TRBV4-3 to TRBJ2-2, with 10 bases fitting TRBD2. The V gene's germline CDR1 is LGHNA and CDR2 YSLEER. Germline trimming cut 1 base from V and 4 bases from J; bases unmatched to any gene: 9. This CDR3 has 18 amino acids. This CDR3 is CASSQASGTSDATGELFF. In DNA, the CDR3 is TGCGCCAGCAGCCAAGCCTCCGGGACTAGCGATGCCACCGGGGAGCTGTTTTTT.

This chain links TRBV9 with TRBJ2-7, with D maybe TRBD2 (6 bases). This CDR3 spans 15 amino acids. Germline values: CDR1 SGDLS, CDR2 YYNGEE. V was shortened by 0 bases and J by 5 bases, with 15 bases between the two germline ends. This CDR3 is CASSVASSGRHEQYF. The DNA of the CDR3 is TGTGCCAGCAGCGTAGCTTCCAGCGGGCGCCACGAGCAGTACTTC.

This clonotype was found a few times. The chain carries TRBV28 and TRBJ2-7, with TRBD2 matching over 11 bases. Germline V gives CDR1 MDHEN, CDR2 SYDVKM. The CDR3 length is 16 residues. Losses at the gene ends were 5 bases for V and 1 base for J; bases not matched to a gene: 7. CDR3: CASSPSTSGESYEQYF. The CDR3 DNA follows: TGTGCCAGCAGTCCCTCGACTAGCGGGGAATCCTACGAGCAGTACTTC.

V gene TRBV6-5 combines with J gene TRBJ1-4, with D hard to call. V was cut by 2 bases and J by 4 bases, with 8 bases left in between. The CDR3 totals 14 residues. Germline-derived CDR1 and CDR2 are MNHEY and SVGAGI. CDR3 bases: TGTGCCAGCAGTTACGTCTGGAATAATGAAAAACTGTTTTTT. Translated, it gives CASSYVWNNEKLFF.

The CDR3 coding sequence is TGTGCCAGCAGTTACTCCATCCTAGGGGAGCAGTACTTC. It specifies CASSYSILGEQYF. This chain uses TRBV6-5 with TRBJ2-7; D ambiguous. The germline V gene has CDR1 MNHEY and CDR2 SVGAGI. The V end was cut by 0 bases, the J end by 7 bases, with 10 bases between. CDR3 length: 13 residues.

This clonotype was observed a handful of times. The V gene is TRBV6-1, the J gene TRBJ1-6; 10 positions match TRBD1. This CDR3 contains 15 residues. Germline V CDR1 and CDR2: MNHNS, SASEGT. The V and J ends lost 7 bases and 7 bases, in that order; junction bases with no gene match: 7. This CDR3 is CASTRQGAQNSPLHF. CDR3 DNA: TGTGCCAGCACTAGACAGGGGGCGCAGAATTCACCCCTCCACTTT.

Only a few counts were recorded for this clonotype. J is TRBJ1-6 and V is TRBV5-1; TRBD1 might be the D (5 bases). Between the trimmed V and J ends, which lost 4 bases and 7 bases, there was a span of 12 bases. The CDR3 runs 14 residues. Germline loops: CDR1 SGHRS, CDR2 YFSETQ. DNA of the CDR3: TGCGCCAGCAGCGACGGACACCCGAATTCACCCCTCCACTTT. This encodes CASSDGHPNSPLHF.

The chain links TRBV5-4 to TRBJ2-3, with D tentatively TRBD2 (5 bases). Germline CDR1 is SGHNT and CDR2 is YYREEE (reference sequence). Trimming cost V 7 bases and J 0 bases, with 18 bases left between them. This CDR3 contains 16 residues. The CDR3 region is CASGPGIYLSTDTQYF. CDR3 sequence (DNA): TGTGCCAGCGGCCCGGGGATCTACCTGAGCACAGATACGCAGTATTTT.

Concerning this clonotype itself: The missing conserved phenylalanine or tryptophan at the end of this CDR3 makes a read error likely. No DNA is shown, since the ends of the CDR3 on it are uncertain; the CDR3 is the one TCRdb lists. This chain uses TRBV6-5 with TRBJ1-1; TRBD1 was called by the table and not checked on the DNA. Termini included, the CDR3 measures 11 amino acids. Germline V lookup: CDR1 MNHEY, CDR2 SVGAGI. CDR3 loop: CASTSGQGRFP.

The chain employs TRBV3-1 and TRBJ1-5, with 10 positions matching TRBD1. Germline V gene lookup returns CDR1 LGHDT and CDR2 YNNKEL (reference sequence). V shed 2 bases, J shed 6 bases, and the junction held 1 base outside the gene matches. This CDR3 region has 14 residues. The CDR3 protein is CASSQRDRGQPQHF. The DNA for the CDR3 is TGTGCCAGCAGCCAACGGGACAGGGGTCAGCCCCAGCATTTT.

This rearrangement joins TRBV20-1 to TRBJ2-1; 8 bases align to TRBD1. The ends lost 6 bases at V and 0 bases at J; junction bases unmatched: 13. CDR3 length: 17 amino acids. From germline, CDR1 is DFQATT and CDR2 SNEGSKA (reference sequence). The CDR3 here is CSAQAQGGPSSYNEQFF. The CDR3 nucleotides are TGCAGTGCCCAAGCACAGGGGGGACCGAGCTCCTACAATGAGCAGTTCTTC.

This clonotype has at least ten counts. In nucleotides, the CDR3 is TGCGCCAGCAGCTTGACTAGCGGGAGGATGAATGAGCAGTTCTTC. The encoded protein is CASSLTSGRMNEQFF. This chain joins TRBV5-1 and TRBJ2-1, with 12 bases aligning to TRBD2. The germline CDR1 and CDR2 sequences are SGHRS and YFSETQ. V lost 1 base to trimming and J lost 7 bases; unmatched junction nucleotides: 3. This CDR3 spans 15 amino acids.

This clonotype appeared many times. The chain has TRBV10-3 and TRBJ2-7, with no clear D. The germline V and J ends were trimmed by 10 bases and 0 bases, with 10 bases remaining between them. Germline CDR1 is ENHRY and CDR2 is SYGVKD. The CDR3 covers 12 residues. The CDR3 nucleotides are TGTGCCACGGGCGAATCCTCCTACGAGCAGTACTTC. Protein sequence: CATGESSYEQYF.

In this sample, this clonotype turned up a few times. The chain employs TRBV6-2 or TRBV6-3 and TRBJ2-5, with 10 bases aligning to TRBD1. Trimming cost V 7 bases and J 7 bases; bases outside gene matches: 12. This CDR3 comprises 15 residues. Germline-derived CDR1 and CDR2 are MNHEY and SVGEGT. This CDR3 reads CASNPGTGAGGTQYF. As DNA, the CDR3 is TGTGCCAGCAATCCCGGGACAGGGGCCGGCGGGACCCAGTACTTC.

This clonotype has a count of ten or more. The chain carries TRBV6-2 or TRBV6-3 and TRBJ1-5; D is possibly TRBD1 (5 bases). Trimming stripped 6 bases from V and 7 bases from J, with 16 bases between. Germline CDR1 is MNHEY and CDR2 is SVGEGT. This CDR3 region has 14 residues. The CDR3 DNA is TGTGCCAGCAGCTCCGGGACGAGAGCACAGCCCCAGCATTTT. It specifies CASSSGTRAQPQHF.